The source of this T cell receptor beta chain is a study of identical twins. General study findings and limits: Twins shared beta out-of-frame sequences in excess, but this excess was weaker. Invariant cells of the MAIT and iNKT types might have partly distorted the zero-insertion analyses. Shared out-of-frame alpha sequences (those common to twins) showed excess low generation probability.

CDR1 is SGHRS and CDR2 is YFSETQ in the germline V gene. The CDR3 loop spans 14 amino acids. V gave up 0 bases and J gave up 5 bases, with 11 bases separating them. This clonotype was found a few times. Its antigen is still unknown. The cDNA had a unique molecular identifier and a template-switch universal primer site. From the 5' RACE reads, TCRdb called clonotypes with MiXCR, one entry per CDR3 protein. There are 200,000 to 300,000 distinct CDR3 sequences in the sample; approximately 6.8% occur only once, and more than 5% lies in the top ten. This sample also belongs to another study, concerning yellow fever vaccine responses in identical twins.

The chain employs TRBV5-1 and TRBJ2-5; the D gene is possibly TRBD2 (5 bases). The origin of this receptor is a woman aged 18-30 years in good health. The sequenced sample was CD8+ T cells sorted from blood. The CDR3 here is CASSLGAGRETQYF. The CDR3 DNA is TGCGCCAGCAGCTTGGGGGCGGGTCGGGAGACCCAGTACTTC.